The subject of this entry is one T cell receptor beta chain. This sample is drawn from a study of human T cells and chemical hapten exposure. TCRdb reprocessed the RACE reads with MiXCR, giving one entry per CDR3 protein. This repertoire shows 380,000 or so distinct CDR3 sequences, around 5.5% found once; its top ten account for less than 9%. The V and J ends lost 3 bases and 1 base respectively, with 9 bases between them. This CDR3 has 14 residues. Time point here: pre-sensitization, week 0. The treatment here: therapeutic diphenylcyclopropenone sensitization with weekly scalp DPC. The V call is TRBV12-3 or TRBV12-4, the J call TRBJ2-5; the D call may be TRBD1 or TRBD2 (5 bases each). This material consisted of whole blood, taken in connection with sensitization to the hapten diphenylcyclopropenone (DPC). The receptor's source is a woman between 18 and 29 years old with alopecia areata. Some clones in this sample may be carry-over from other donors' samples. The CDR3 bases are TGTGCCAGCAGTTTTTCAGGGACCCAAGAGACCCAGTACTTC. Translated, it gives CASSFSGTQETQYF.